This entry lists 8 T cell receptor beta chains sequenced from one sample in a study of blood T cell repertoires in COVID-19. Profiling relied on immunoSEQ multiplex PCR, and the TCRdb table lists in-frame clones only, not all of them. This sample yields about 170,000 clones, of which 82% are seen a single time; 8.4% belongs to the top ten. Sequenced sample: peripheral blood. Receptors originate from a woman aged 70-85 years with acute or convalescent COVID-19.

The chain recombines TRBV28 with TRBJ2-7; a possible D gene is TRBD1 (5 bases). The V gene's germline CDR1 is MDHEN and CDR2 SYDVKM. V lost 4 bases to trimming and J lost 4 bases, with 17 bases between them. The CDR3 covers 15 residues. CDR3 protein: CASSSPWQGMYEQYF. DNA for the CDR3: TGTGCCAGCAGTTCCCCGTGGCAGGGCATGTACGAGCAGTACTTC.

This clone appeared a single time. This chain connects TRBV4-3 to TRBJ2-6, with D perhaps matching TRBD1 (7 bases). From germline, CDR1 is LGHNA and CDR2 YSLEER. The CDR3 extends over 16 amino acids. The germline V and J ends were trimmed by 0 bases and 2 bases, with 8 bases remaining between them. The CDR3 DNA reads TGCGCCAGCAGCCAAGACAGGGGGGCTGGGGCCAACGTCCTGACTTTC. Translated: CASSQDRGAGANVLTF.

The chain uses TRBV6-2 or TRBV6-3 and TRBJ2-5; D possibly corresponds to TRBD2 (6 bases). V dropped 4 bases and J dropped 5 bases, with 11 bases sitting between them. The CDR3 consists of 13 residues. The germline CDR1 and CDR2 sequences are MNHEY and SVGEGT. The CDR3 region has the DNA TGTGCCAGCAGTTTCACTAGCTCGGAGACCCAGTACTTC. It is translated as CASSFTSSETQYF.

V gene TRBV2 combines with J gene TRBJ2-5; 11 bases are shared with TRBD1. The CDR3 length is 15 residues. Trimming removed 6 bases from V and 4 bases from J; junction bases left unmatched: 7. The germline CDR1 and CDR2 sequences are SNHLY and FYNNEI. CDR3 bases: TGTGCCAGCAGACTAGGACAGGGGGCGGGAGAGACCCAGTACTTC. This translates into CASRLGQGAGETQYF.

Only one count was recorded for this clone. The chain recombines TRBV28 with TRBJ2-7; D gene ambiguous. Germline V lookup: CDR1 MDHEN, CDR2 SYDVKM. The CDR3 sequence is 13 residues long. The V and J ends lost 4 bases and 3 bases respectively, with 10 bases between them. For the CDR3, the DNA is TGTGCCAGCAGTTCTAGGCCGATCTACGAGCAGTACTTC. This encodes CASSSRPIYEQYF.

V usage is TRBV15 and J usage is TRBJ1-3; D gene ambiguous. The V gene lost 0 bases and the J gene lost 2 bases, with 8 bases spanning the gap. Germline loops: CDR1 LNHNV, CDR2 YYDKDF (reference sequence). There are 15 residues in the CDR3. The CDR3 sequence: CATSRDWAAGNTIYF. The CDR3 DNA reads TGTGCCACCAGCAGAGATTGGGCAGCTGGAAACACCATATATTTT.

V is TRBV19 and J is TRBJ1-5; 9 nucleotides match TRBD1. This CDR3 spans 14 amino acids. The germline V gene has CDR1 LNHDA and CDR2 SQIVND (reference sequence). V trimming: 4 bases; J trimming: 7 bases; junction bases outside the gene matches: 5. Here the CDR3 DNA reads TGTGCCAGTAGTAACACAGGGGGCAGGCAGCCCCAGCATTTT. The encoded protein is CASSNTGGRQPQHF. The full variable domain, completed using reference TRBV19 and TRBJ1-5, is DGGITQSPKYLFRKEGQNVTLSCEQNLNHDAMYWYRQDPGQGLRLIYYSQIVNDFQKGDIAEGYSVSREKKESFPLTVTSAQKNPTAFYLCASSNTGGRQPQHFGDGTRLSIL.

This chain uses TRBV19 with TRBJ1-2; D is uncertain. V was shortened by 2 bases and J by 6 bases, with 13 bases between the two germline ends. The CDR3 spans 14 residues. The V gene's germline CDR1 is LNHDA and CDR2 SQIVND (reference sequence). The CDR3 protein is CASSILSQRDGYTF. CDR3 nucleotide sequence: TGTGCCAGTAGTATACTTTCACAGCGGGATGGCTACACCTTC.